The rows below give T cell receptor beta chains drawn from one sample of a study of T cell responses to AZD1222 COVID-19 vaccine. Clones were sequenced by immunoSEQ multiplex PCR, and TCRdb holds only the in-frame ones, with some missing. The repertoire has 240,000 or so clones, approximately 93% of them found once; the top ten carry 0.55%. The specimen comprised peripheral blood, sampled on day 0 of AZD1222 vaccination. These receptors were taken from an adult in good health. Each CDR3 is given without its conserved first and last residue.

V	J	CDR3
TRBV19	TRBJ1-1	ASTPRQNTEAF
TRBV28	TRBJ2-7	ASKESSYEQY
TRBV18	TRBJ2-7	ASSQTGGSPSYEQY
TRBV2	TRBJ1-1	ASSSSGTVTEAF
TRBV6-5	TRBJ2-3	ASRLAGGDTQY
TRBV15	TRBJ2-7	ATSRARNRDYEQY
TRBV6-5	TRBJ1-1	ASSRQGVTEAF
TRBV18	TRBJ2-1	ASSPRDGSYNEQF
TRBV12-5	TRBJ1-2	ASGLWGDPYGYT
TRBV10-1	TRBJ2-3	ASGRGDTQY
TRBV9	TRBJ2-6	ASSISTGTASSGANVLT
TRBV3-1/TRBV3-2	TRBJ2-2	ASSLTSGRGGELF
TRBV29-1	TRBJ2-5	SVFLQGETQETQY
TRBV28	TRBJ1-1	ASSSTGRSWDTEAF
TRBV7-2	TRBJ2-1	ASSFGPSSYNEQF
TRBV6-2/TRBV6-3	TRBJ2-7	ASSLDRGPVAGVHEQY
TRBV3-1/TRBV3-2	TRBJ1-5	ASSLGPGGNQPQH
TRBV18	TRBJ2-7	ASSPLPGLSYEQY
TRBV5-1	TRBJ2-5	ASSRGSKGEETQY
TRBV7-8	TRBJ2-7	ASSLAGGRYEQY
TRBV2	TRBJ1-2	ASRLRGGYT
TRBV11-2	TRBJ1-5	ASSLGEYQPQH
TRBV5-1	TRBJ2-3	ASSLGRGTAPGDTQY
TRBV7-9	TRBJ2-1	ASSSTSGSQYNEQF
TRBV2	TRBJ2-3	ASSENSGRGPSTDTQY
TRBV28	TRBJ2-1	ASFRRAAVEQF
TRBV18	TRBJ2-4	ASSPDAKNIQY
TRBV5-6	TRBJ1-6	ASTPGWGRDSPLH
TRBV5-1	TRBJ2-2	ASSLGQMNTGELF
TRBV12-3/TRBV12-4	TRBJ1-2	ASSGQGSYGYT
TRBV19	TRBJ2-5	ASSIGTSALTQY
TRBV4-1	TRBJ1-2	ASSQDKQLYGYT
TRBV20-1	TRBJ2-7	SALSVYEQY
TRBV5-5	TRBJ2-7	ASSLRQGYAEQY
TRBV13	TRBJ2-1	ASSSWTSGRVGGNEQF
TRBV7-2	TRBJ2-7	ASSFLGTIYEQY
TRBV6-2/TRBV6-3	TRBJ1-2	ASSYRGPTYTGYT
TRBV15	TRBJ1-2	ATQGTDNYGYT
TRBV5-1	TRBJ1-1	ASSLQGGGTEAF
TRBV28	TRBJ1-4	ASSSGGPGRSEKLF
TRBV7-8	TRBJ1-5	ASSLVNQPQH
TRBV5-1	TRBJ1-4	ASSVGPQGTNEKLF
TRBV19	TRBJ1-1	ASSKRPPQGANTEAF
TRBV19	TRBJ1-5	ASSTILQGASNQPQH
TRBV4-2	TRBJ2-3	ASSQHRGRGDQDTQY
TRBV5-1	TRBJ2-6	ASSLAVGLNSGANVLT
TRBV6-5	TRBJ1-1	ASRAGTGGWG
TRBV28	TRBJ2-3	ASSLAGSSTDTQY
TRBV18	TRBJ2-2	ASSPVSNTGELF
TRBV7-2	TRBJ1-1	ASSGLSTLGAEAF
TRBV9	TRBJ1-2	ASSINRQGARGYT
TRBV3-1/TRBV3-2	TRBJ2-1	ASSQDQREQF
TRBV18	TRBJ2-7	ASSPTVGIKGGASREQY
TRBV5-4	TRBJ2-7	ASSAGGGLAGGPHC
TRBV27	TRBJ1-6	ASSFSSGRGSYNSPLH
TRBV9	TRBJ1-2	ASSLGRNYGYT
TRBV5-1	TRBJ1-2	ASSSGQGQENYGYT
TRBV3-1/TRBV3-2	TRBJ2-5	ASSQITSGGETQY